These 5 T cell receptor beta chains were sequenced from one sample in a study of T-cell reconstitution after alpha-beta-depleted transplantation in children. Which antigens these TCRs recognize remains unknown. Study-wide points: Reportedly, alpha-beta T cells present about two months post-transplant originated from several hundred expanded clones of graft origin.

Unique molecular identifiers were used in preparing the TCRbeta library. TCRdb re-called the PCR reads with MiXCR, one entry per CDR3 protein. The table has fewer than 40,000 distinct CDR3 sequences, about 7% seen once. The sample in question was peripheral blood, obtained 60 days after TCRalphabeta/CD19-depleted stem cell transplant. These TCRs come from a child in the first two years of life who had a stem cell transplant for acute myeloid leukemia, so the T cells may come from the graft donor.

The chain carries TRBV5-1 and TRBJ1-5; D gene uncertain. The V end was cut by 0 bases, the J end by 5 bases, with 9 bases between. Germline V gives CDR1 SGHRS, CDR2 YFSETQ. The CDR3 spans 14 residues. The CDR3 DNA is TGCGCCAGCAGCTTGGAGTCAGGACATCAGCCCCAGCATTTT. Protein product: CASSLESGHQPQHF.

At least ten counts were recorded for this clonotype. This chain uses TRBV5-6 with TRBJ2-7; TRBD1 is a possible D gene (6 bases). The ends were cut back, 0 bases at V and 2 bases at J, with 9 bases in the middle. Germline V gives CDR1 SGHDT, CDR2 YYEEEE. CDR3 length equals 14 residues. CDR3 amino acids: CASSLGTATYEQYF. CDR3 DNA: TGTGCCAGCAGCTTGGGGACAGCAACCTACGAGCAGTACTTC.

At least ten counts were recorded for this clonotype. This chain joins TRBV10-3 and TRBJ2-3; no clear D gene. Germline loops: CDR1 ENHRY, CDR2 SYGVKD. Trimming pared 3 bases from V and 2 bases from J, leaving 15 bases between. The CDR3 extends over 16 amino acids. Written as DNA, the CDR3 is TGTGCCATCAGTGACGACCCCGGGTTTAACACAGATACGCAGTATTTT. It encodes CAISDDPGFNTDTQYF.

This clonotype was counted ten times or more. The CDR3 coding sequence is TGTGCCAGCAGCGTAGTCCAGGGGTCTTACACCGGGGAGCTGTTTTTT. Its translation: CASSVVQGSYTGELFF. The chain joins TRBV9 to TRBJ2-2, with D possibly TRBD1 on 6 matching bases. In germline, CDR1 is SGDLS, CDR2 YYNGEE. V was clipped by 0 bases and J by 3 bases, with 12 bases between them. The CDR3 has 16 amino acids.

This clonotype was picked up a small number of times. This chain connects TRBV30 to TRBJ1-6; D ambiguous. In germline, CDR1 is GTSNPN, CDR2 SVGIG (reference sequence). The CDR3 is 16 residues long. Trimming removed 0 bases at V and 9 bases at J, with 18 bases between. In DNA, the CDR3 is TGTGCCTGGAGTGTACTTCGAGCTTCGAGGATTTCACCCCTCCACTTT. Translation gives CAWSVLRASRISPLHF.